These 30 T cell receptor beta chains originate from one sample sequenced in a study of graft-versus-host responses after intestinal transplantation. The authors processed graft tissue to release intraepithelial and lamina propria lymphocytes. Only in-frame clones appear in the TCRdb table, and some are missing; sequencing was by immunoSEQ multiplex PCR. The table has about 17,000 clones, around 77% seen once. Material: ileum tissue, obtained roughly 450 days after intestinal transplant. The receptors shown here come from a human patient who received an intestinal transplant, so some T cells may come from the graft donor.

As DNA, the CDR3 is TGTGCCAGTAGTATGTCCCGCAACTTTAATTCACCCCTCCACTTT. It encodes CASSMSRNFNSPLHF. V usage is TRBV19 and J usage is TRBJ1-6; no clear D. CDR3 length: 15 amino acids. Trimming took 3 bases from V and 6 from J, leaving 12 bases between them. CDR1 and CDR2 (germline): LNHDA, SQIVND (reference sequence).

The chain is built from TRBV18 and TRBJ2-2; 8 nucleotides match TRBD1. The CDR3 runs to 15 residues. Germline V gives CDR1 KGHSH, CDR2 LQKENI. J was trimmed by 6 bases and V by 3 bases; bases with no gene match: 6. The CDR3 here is CASSPDMTGAGELFF. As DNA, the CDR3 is TGTGCCAGCTCACCTGATATGACAGGGGCCGGGGAGCTGTTTTTT.

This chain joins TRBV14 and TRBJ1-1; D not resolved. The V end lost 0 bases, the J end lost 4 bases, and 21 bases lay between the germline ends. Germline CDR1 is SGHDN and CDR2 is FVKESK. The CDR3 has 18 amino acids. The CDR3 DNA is TGTGCCAGCAGCCAAGATCCCCCAGGCTCACCCTGGACCACTGAAGCTTTCTTT. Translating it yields CASSQDPPGSPWTTEAFF.

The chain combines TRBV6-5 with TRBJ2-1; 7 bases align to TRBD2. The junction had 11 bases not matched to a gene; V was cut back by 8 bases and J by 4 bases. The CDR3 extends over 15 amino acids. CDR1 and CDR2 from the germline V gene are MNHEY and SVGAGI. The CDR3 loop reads CASGALGTTYNEQFF. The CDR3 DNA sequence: TGTGCCAGCGGCGCCCTGGGGACTACTTACAATGAGCAGTTCTTC.

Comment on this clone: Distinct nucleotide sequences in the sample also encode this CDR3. The CDR3 nucleotides read TGTGCCAGCAGAGACAGGGGACCCTACGAGCAGTACTTC. Protein sequence: CASRDRGPYEQYF. The J gene is TRBJ2-7, the V gene TRBV6-5, with 8 bases aligning to TRBD1. The CDR3 is 13 residues long. Germline CDR1 MNHEY, CDR2 SVGAGI. After removal of 6 bases from V and 2 bases from J, the junction contained 3 bases not matched to a gene.

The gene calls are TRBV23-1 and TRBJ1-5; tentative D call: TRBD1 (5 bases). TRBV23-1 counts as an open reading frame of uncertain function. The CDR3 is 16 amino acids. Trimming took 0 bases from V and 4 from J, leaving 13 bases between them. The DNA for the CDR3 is TGCGCCAGCAGTCAATCCCGGACAAGGGAGAATCAGCCCCAGCATTTT. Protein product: CASSQSRTRENQPQHF.

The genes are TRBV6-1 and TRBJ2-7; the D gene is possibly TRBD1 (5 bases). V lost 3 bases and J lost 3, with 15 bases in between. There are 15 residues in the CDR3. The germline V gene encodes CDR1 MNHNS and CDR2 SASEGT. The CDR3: CASSDWQGIDYEQYF. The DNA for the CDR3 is TGTGCCAGCAGTGATTGGCAGGGAATTGACTACGAGCAGTACTTC.

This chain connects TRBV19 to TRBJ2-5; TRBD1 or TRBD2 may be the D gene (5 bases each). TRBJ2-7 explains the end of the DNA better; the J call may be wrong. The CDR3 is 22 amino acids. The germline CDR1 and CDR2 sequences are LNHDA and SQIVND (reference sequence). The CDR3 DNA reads TGTGCCAGTAGTCGGACTGGTAGGGGTTACCGGGATCCACTTACCCGACACCACGAGCAGTACTTC. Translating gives CASSRTGRGYRDPLTRHHEQYF.

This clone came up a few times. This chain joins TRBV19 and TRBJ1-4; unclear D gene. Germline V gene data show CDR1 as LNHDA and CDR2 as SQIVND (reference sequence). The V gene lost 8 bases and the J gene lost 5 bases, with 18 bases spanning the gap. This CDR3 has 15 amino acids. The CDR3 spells CASCRLGRFNEKLFF. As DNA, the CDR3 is TGTGCCAGTTGTAGGCTGGGAAGGTTCAATGAAAAACTGTTTTTT.

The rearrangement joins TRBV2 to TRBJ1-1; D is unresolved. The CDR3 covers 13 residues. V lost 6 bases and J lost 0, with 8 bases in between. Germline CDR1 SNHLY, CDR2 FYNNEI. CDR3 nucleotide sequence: TGTGCCAGCAGCCAACAGATGAACACTGAAGCTTTCTTT. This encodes CASSQQMNTEAFF.

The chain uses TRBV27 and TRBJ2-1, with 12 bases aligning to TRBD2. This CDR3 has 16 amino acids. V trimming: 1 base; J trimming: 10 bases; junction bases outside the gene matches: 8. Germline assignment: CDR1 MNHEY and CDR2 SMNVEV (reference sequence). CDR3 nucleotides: TGTGCCAGCAGTTTATGGCCTAGCGGGGGGGCCGGGGAGCAGTTCTTC. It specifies CASSLWPSGGAGEQFF.

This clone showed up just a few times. The CDR3 loop is CATRTLGEKLFF. In DNA, the CDR3 is TGTGCCACCCGGACCCTGGGAGAAAAACTGTTTTTT. J is TRBJ1-4 and V is TRBV6-4, with D unclear. Germline V gene sequence: CDR1 MRHNA, CDR2 SNTAGT. V dropped 10 bases and J dropped 8 bases, with 14 bases sitting between them. The length of the CDR3 is 12 residues.

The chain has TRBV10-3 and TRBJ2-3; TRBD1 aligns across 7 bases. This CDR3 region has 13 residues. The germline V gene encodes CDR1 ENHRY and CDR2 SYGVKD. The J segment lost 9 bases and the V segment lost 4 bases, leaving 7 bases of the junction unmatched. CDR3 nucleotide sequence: TGTGCCATCAGTGTGAGACAGGGTACAACGCAGTATTTT. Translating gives CAISVRQGTTQYF.

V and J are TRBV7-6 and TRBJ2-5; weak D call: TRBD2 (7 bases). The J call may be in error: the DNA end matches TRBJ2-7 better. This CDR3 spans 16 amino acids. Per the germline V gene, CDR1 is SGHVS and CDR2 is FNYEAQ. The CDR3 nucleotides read TGTGCCAGCAGCTTTCACCCGTTGCGGGGGCGTCACGAGCAGTACTTC. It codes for CASSFHPLRGRHEQYF.

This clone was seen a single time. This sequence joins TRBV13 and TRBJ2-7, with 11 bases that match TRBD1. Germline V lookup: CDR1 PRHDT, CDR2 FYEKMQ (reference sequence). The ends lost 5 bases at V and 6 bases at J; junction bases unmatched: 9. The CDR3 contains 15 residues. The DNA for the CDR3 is TGTGCCAGCAGCCATTCCGGGACAGGGGGGTTCGAGCAGTACTTC. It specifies CASSHSGTGGFEQYF.

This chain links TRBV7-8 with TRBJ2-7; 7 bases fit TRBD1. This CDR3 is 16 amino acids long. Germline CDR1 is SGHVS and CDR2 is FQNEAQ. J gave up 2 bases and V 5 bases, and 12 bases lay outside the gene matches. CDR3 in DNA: TGTGCCAGCAGCCACCGCCGAATAGGACAGGCCTACGAGCAGTACTTC. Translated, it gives CASSHRRIGQAYEQYF.

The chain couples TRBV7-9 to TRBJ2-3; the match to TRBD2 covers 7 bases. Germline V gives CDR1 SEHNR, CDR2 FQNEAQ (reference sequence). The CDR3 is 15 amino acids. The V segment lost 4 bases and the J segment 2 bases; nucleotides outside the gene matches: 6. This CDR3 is CASSWSGTTTDTQYF. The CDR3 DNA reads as TGTGCCAGCAGCTGGTCCGGGACTACCACAGATACGCAGTATTTT.

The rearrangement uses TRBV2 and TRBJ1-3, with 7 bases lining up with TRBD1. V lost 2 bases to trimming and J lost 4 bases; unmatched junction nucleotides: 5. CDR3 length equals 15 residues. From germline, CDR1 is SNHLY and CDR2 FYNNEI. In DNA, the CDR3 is TGTGCCAGCAGTGAATCGACAGGGACGGGAAACACCATATATTTT. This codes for CASSESTGTGNTIYF.

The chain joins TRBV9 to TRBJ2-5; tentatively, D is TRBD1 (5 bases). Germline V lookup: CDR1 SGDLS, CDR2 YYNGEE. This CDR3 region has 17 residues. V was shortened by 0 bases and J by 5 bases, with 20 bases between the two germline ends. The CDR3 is CASSVGVGSGAGETQYF. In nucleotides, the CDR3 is TGTGCCAGCAGCGTAGGGGTAGGAAGTGGGGCAGGGGAGACCCAGTACTTC. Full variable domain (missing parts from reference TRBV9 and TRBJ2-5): DSGVTQTPKHLITATGQRVTLRCSPRSGDLSVYWYQQSLDQGLQFLIQYYNGEERAKGNILERFSAQQFPDLHSELNLSSLELGDSALYFCASSVGVGSGAGETQYFGPGTRLLVL.

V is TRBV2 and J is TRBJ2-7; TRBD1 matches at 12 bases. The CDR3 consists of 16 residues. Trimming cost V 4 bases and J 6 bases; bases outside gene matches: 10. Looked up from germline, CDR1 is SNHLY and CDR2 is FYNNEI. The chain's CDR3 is CASSGIPGQGASEQYF. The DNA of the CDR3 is TGTGCCAGCAGTGGAATACCGGGACAGGGGGCGTCCGAGCAGTACTTC.

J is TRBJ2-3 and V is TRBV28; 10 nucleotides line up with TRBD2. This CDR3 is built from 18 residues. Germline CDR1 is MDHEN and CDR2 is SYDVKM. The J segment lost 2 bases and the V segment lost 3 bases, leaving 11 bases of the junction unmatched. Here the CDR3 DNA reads TGTGCCAGCAGTTTCAGGTCTCCCCTAGCGGGGGACACAGATACGCAGTATTTT. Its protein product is CASSFRSPLAGDTDTQYF.

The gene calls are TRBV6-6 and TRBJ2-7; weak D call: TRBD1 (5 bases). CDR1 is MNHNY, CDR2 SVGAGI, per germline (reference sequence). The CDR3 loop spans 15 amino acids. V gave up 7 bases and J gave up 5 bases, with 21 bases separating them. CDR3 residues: CASTLRRPTVDEQYF. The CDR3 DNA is TGTGCCAGCACTCTACGACGCCCGACAGTAGACGAGCAGTACTTC.

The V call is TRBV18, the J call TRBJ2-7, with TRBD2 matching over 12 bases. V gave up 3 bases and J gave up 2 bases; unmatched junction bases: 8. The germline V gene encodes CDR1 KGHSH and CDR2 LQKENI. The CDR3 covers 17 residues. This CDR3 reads CASSPRTSGVGTYEQYF. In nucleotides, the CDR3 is TGTGCCAGCTCACCGCGGACTAGCGGGGTCGGTACCTACGAGCAGTACTTC.

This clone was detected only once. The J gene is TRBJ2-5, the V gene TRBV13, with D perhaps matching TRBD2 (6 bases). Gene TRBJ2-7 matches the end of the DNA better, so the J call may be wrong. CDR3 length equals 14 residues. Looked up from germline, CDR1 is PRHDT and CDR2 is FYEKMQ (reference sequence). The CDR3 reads CASSLRGPSYEQYF. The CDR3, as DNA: TGTGCCAGCAGCTTGCGGGGCCCCTCCTACGAGCAGTACTTC.

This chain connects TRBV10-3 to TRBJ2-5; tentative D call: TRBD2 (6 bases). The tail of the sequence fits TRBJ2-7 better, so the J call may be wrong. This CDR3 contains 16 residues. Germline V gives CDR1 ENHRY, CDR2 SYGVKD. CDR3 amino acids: CAISEGPGTFVYEQYF. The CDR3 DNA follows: TGTGCCATCAGTGAGGGCCCCGGGACTTTTGTCTACGAGCAGTACTTC.

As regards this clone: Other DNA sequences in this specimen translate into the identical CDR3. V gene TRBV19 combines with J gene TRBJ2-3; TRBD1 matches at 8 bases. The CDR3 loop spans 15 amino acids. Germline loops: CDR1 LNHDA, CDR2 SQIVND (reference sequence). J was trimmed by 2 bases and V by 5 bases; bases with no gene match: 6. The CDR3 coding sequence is TGTGCCAGTAGTCCGCGGACAGGGAACACAGATACGCAGTATTTT. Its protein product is CASSPRTGNTDTQYF. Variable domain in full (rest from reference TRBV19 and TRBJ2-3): DGGITQSPKYLFRKEGQNVTLSCEQNLNHDAMYWYRQDPGQGLRLIYYSQIVNDFQKGDIAEGYSVSREKKESFPLTVTSAQKNPTAFYLCASSPRTGNTDTQYFGPGTRLTVL.

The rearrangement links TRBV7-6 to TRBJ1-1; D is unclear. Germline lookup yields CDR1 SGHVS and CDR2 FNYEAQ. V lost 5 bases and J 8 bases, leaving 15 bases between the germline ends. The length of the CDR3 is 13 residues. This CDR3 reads CASSIVARREAFF. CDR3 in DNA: TGTGCCAGCAGCATAGTCGCCCGAAGGGAAGCTTTCTTT.

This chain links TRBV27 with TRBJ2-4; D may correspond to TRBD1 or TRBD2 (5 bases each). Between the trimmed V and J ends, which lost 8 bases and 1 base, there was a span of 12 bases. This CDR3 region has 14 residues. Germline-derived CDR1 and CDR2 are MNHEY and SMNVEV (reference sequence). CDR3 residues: CASSTRGAKNIQYF. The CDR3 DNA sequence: TGTGCCAGCTCCACTAGGGGTGCCAAAAACATTCAGTACTTC.

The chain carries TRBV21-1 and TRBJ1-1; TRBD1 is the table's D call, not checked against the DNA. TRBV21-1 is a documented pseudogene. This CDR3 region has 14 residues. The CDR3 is CASSNFSGPLKAFF. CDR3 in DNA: TGTGCCAGCAGCAACTTTTCAGGGCCTCTTAAAGCTTTCTTT.

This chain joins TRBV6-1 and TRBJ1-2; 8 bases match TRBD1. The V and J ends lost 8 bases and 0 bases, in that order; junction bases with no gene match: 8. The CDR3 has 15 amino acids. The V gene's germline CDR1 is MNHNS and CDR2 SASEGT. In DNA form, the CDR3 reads TGTGCCAGCCGCGGATGGGGACAGGCTAACTATGGCTACACCTTC. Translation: CASRGWGQANYGYTF.